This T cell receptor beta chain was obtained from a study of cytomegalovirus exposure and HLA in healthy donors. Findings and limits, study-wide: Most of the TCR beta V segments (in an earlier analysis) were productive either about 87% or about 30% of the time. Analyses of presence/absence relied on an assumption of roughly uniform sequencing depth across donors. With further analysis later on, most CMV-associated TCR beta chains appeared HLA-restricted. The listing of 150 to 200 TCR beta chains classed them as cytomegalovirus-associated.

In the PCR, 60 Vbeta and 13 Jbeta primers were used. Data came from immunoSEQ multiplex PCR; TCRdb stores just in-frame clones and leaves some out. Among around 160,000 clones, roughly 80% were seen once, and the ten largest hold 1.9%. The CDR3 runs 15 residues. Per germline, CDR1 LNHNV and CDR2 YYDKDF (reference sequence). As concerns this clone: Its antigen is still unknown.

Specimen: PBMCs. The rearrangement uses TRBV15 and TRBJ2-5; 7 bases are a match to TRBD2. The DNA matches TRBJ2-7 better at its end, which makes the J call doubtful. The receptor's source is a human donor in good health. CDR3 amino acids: CATSSPGTTSYEQYF. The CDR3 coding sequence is TGTGCCACCAGCTCCCCCGGGACTACCTCCTACGAGCAGTACTTC.